This TCR beta chain derives from a study of T cell repertoires in cytomegalovirus infection. Across the whole study: Through public TCR beta signatures, both CMV infection and matching HLA type were indicated.

Study-level results: Of the TCR beta families, the public ones yielded a cumulative frequency that identified carriers of CMV plus the relevant HLA. It was HLA-C-restricted CMV-specific TCR beta clonotypes that dominated the response ex vivo.

Via MiXCR, TCRdb re-called the reads, giving one row per CDR3 protein. The table shows approximately 630,000 distinct CDR3 sequences, with less than 25% occurring only once. CDR1 MGHRA and CDR2 YSYEKL come from the germline V gene. The CDR3 runs to 14 residues. Trimming cost V 4 bases and J 5 bases; bases outside gene matches: 3. This clonotype was counted only a few times. Its antigen is unknown. The source is a human donor in good health (CMV status not recorded). Some clones in this sample may be carry-over from other donors' samples. Sequencing used CD8+ T cells from PBMCs. The rearrangement uses TRBV4-1 and TRBJ2-1; 9 nucleotides match TRBD2. The CDR3 sequence: CASSLERGDNEQFF. CDR3 in DNA: TGCGCCAGCAGCCTAGAGCGGGGGGACAATGAGCAGTTCTTC.